This paragraph covers one TCR beta chain sequence. The clone's antigen remains unknown. Per-base qualities were not stored, and no clone one base away is much larger. Reading from cysteine to phenylalanine, the CDR3 counts 15 amino acids. Solely the CDR3 DNA is kept, with 45 bases framed from the first base. The V and J ends are trimmed by 0 bases and 0 bases, leaving 9 bases between them. Based on the germline V gene, the CDR1 and CDR2 sequences are SGHRS and YFSETQ. This entry comes from a study of Tregs in tolerant kidney transplant recipients (dated by TCRdb to between 2018 and 2021). Regarding the research as a whole: Before combined kidney and bone marrow transplantation, this study identified donor-specific regulatory T cells using TCRbeta sequencing and then followed those same cells after transplant. TCRbeta repertoire sequencing was used in a few healthy controls to compare several ways of expanding Tregs specific for an allogeneic donor.

Thawed PBMCs were FACS-sorted into unstimulated Tregs (CD4+CD25+CD127-), CD4+ non-Tregs (CD4+CD25-), CD4 cells and CD8 cells. Healthy control blood came either as purchased buffy coats or from healthy volunteers. Healthy control blood was processed by Ficoll density gradient to PBMCs and cryopreserved; patient PBMCs were collected before and after transplant. Genomic DNA was extracted from sorted cells with the QIAGEN DNeasy Blood and Tissue Kit for TCRbeta CDR3 sequencing. High-throughput TCRbeta CDR3 sequencing was carried out commercially through immunoSEQ, with PCR amplification with bias correction and internal controls included. Concerning the study's data processing: Unique productive TCRbeta sequences were defined by CDR3 nucleotide sequence where primers matched, and otherwise by CDR3 amino acid sequence together with Vbeta and Jbeta genes. As a correction for sorting error, sequences shared between sorted populations at a frequency ratio of 2:1 or less were discarded, and the remaining shared sequences were assigned to the higher population. Donor-reactive sequences were defined as at least 5-fold expanded in CFSE-low cells versus unstimulated cells, with frequency of at least 0.01% in CFSE-low cells. Repertoire divergence was quantified by Jensen-Shannon divergence using the top 100 TCRbeta sequences ranked by frequency. For samples with multiple sequencing runs, sorting error was corrected in each run separately before the runs were combined. The table was pulled from immuneACCESS by TCRdb, which kept in-frame rearrangements only. Such tables lose some clones; where checked, under half of the loss comes from unresolved V genes, and the rest has no known cause. V, J and clone size were drawn from that table, and D and trimming were deduced from the DNA. A total of tens of thousands of clones appear in this sample, 84% of them only once. More than 4% of the sample is in the top ten clones.

Broad study findings and their caveats: Expanding Tregs with activated donor B cells appeared to identify the most biologically relevant and donor-specific TCRbeta repertoire. The study was limited by small patient numbers, and the findings need validation in larger populations and under other immunosuppression protocols. Biological reproducibility was not directly addressed, though technical replication error appeared minimal.

Recombination linked TRBV5-1 to TRBJ2-5, with TRBD1 as a weak D call on 5 bases. This clonotype was obtained from a human donor in good health. The specimen was CD4+ T cells from blood. The CDR3 reads as follows: CASSLADRNQETQYF. The nucleotide sequence is given as TGCGCCAGCAGCTTGGCCGACAGAAACCAAGAGACCCAGTACTTC.